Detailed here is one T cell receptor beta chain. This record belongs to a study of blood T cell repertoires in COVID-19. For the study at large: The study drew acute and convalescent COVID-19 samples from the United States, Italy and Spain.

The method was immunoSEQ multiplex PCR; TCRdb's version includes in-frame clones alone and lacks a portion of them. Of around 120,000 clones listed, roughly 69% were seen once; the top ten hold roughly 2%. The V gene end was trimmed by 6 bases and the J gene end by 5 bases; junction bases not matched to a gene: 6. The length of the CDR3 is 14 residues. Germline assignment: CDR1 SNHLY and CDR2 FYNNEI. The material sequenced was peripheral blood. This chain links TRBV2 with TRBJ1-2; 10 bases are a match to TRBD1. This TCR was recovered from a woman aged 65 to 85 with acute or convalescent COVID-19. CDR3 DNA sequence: TGTGCCAGCAGGCCCAGACAGGGGGCGTATGGCTACACCTTC. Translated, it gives CASRPRQGAYGYTF. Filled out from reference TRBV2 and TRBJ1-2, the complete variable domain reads EPEVTQTPSHQVTQMGQEVILRCVPISNHLYFYWYRQILGQKVEFLVSFYNNEISEKSEIFDDQFSVERPDGSNFTLKIRSTKLEDSAMYFCASRPRQGAYGYTFGSGTRLTVV.